This T cell receptor (beta chain) is drawn from a study of human thymus T cells. Some clones are missing from TCRdb's copy, which holds only in-frame ones; the method was immunoSEQ multiplex PCR. The table includes over 35,000 clones, approximately 93% detected once. Genomic DNA was extracted from every available blood leukocyte. Germline CDR1 reads SGHRS; CDR2 reads YFSETQ. Trimming removed 4 bases from V and 4 bases from J; junction bases left unmatched: 7. The CDR3 sequence is 15 residues long. Sequencing used blood. The receptor's source is a boy younger than two with a congenital heart defect but otherwise immunologically healthy. The V gene is TRBV5-1, the J gene TRBJ2-5; TRBD2 matches 10 bases. In DNA form, the CDR3 reads TGCGCCAGCAGCCCGGGACTAGCGTCCAGAGAGACCCAGTACTTC. Protein: CASSPGLASRETQYF.